This T cell receptor (beta chain) came from a study of Ad26.COV2.S vaccination and SARS-CoV-2 variants. Overall study context: A COV1001 Ad26.COV2.S trial-arm participant provided the sample. Study results and caveats: CD8+ and CD4+ T cells specific for spike reportedly responded with substantial breadth after vaccination.

Measured with immunoSEQ multiplex PCR; TCRdb has only the in-frame clones, and not every one. The sample has about 350,000 clones; approximately 86% are singletons. Note on this clone: Antigen specificity is unknown.

Germline-derived CDR1 and CDR2 are SGHRS and YFSETQ. Deletions cut 0 bases from V and 2 bases from J, with 13 bases between. This CDR3 has 16 amino acids. The treatment is: approximately 18 received Ad26.COV2.S at low or high dose, single or two shots; a few received placebo; per-sample allocation not given. The study sampled participants on day 63 after the first vaccine or placebo injection. Donor was an adult aged 18-55 years in Boston. Immunization relied on an Ad26 vector, which expressed Wuhan-strain SARS-CoV-2 spike. The TCR originated in a person aged 18-65 years who received the Ad26.COV2.S COVID-19 vaccine or a placebo. The sample here was peripheral blood, taken in a trial of Ad26.COV2.S vaccine versus placebo. The rearrangement joins TRBV5-1 to TRBJ2-3, with D uncertain. The CDR3 DNA sequence: TGCGCCAGCAGCTTGGCGGGCCAAGGTTTCACAGATACGCAGTATTTT. Residues: CASSLAGQGFTDTQYF.